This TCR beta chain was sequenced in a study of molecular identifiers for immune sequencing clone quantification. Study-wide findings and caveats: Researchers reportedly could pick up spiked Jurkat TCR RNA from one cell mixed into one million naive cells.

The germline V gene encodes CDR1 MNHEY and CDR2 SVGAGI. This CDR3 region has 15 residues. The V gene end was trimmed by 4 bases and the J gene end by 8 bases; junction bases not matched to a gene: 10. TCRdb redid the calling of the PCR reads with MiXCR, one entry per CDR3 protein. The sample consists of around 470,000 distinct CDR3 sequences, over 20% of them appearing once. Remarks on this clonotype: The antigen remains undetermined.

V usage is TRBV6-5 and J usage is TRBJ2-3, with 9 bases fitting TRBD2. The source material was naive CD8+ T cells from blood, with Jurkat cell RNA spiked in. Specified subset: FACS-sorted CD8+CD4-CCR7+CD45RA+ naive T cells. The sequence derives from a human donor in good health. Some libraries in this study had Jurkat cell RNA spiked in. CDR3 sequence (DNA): TGTGCCAGCAGTTCAGGGACTAGCTTGGCAAGTACGCAGTATTTT. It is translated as CASSSGTSLASTQYF.